These 3 T cell receptor beta chains were all obtained from the same sample, sequenced in a study of blood T cell repertoires in COVID-19. Profiling relied on immunoSEQ multiplex PCR, and the TCRdb table lists in-frame clones only, not all of them. The data show about 74,000 clones, around 82% seen once. Sequenced sample: peripheral blood. The receptors were sampled from a human donor in a cohort sampled during active COVID-19.

This chain links TRBV3-1 (or the pseudogene TRBV3-2) with TRBJ2-7; 11 bases agree with TRBD2. With 6 bases clipped from V and 9 bases from J, the junction kept 13 bases outside the gene matches. The CDR3 is 15 amino acids. Germline V gene data show CDR1 as LGHDT and CDR2 as YNNKEL (reference sequence). The CDR3 nucleotides read TGTGCCAGCAGGGCAACTAGCGGGGGATTTACGAGGCAGTACTTC. It specifies CASRATSGGFTRQYF.

CDR3 sequence reads: CASSDGQLDTGELFF. In DNA, the CDR3 is TGTGCCAGCAGCGACGGACAGCTTGACACCGGGGAGCTGTTTTTT. The genes are TRBV7-9 and TRBJ2-2; tentatively, D is TRBD1 (6 bases). Germline CDR1 and CDR2: SEHNR and FQNEAQ (reference sequence). This CDR3 has 15 residues. Between the trimmed V and J ends, which lost 5 bases and 3 bases, there was a span of 13 bases.

The V and J genes are TRBV11-2 and TRBJ2-7, with 9 bases identical to TRBD2. The germline CDR1 and CDR2 sequences are SGHAT and FQNNGV. This CDR3 region has 15 residues. The V and J ends lost 5 bases and 4 bases, in that order; junction bases with no gene match: 9. The CDR3 region is CASSPFVAGEYEQYF. The CDR3 coding sequence is TGTGCCAGCAGCCCATTCGTAGCGGGAGAGTACGAGCAGTACTTC. Using reference TRBV11-2 and TRBJ2-7 for the parts outside the CDR3, the full variable domain is EAGVAQSPRYKIIEKRQSVAFWCNPISGHATLYWYQQILGQGPKLLIQFQNNGVVDDSQLPKDRFSAERLKGVDSTLKIQPAKLEDSAVYLCASSPFVAGEYEQYFGPGTRLTVT.